The 8 T cell receptor beta chains in this list originate from one sample, sequenced in a study of T cells after yellow fever vaccination. TCRdb re-called the 5' RACE reads through MiXCR, storing one row per CDR3 protein. This table has about 340,000 distinct CDR3 sequences, 8.7% appearing once. Specimen: PBMCs, collected on the day of the first yellow fever vaccination. The receptors originated from a man between 18 and 29 years old who received the YFV17D yellow fever vaccine.

This clonotype came up a few times. This sequence joins TRBV7-2 and TRBJ2-7, with unresolved D. The V end lost 2 bases, the J end lost 0 bases, and 11 bases lay between the germline ends. Germline V gene lookup returns CDR1 SGHTA and CDR2 FQGNSA. This CDR3 contains 15 residues. CDR3 coding DNA: TGTGCCAGCAGCTTATTGGCTTCAAGCTCCTACGAGCAGTACTTC. Translating gives CASSLLASSSYEQYF. Drawing the rest from reference TRBV7-2 and TRBJ2-7, the complete variable domain is GAGVSQSPSNKVTEKGKDVELRCDPISGHTALYWYRQSLGQGLEFLIYFQGNSAPDKSGLPSDRFSAERTGGSVSTLTIQRTQQEDSAVYLCASSLLASSSYEQYFGPGTRLTVT.

This clonotype was observed at least ten times. The gene calls are TRBV24-1 and TRBJ2-1; D is possibly TRBD1 or TRBD2 (5 bases each). The germline gives CDR1 KGHDR, CDR2 SFDVKD. The CDR3 contains 12 residues. Trimming cost V 9 bases and J 5 bases, with 10 bases left between them. This chain's CDR3 is CATARGDNEQFF. The CDR3 DNA reads TGTGCCACCGCCAGAGGGGACAATGAGCAGTTCTTC.

This clonotype was picked up a small number of times. This rearrangement joins TRBV5-1 to TRBJ1-3, with D unclear. The CDR3 is made up of 14 amino acids. The germline V gene has CDR1 SGHRS and CDR2 YFSETQ. The ends were cut back, 0 bases at V and 3 bases at J, with 7 bases in the middle. The CDR3 is CASSLEGFGNTIYF. DNA for the CDR3: TGCGCCAGCAGCTTGGAGGGTTTTGGAAACACCATATATTTT.

This sequence joins TRBV5-1 and TRBJ1-1; D not resolved. The ends were cut back, 1 base at V and 5 bases at J, with 9 bases in the middle. In germline, CDR1 is SGHRS, CDR2 YFSETQ. The CDR3 loop spans 13 amino acids. The CDR3 bases are TGCGCCAGCAGCTTGAAGGTGGGGACTGAAGCTTTCTTT. Translated: CASSLKVGTEAFF.

The CDR3 here is CASSSNTEKLFF. For the CDR3, the DNA is TGTGCCAGCAGTAGCAACACTGAAAAACTGTTTTTT. The rearrangement uses TRBV28 and TRBJ1-4; no clear D gene. Germline CDR1 reads MDHEN; CDR2 reads SYDVKM. The CDR3 is made up of 12 amino acids. Trimming took off 5 bases at V and 7 bases at J, with 8 bases between the two ends.

This chain links TRBV5-1 with TRBJ2-3, with 8 bases identical to TRBD2. The V gene end was trimmed by 2 bases and the J gene end by 1 base; junction bases not matched to a gene: 3. The CDR3 runs 15 residues. The germline V gene has CDR1 SGHRS and CDR2 YFSETQ. DNA for the CDR3: TGCGCCAGCAGCTTCGTGACTAGCGGCACAGATACGCAGTATTTT. Translated: CASSFVTSGTDTQYF.

The chain combines TRBV5-1 with TRBJ2-1, with D tentatively TRBD1 or TRBD2 (6 bases each). V was cut by 0 bases and J by 0 bases, with 16 bases left in between. CDR1 and CDR2 from the germline V gene are SGHRS and YFSETQ. The CDR3 runs to 18 residues. CDR3 sequence reads: CASSLGGLGGSSYNEQFF. The CDR3 DNA sequence: TGCGCCAGCAGCTTGGGAGGGCTAGGGGGGAGCTCCTACAATGAGCAGTTCTTC.

J is TRBJ2-4 and V is TRBV7-2; 14 bases match TRBD2. Germline lookup yields CDR1 SGHTA and CDR2 FQGNSA. The CDR3 is 16 residues long. The junction had 7 bases not matched to a gene; V was cut back by 4 bases and J by 8 bases. The CDR3 coding sequence is TGTGCCAGCAGCTCGGGACTAGCGGGGGCCCCGGACATTCAGTACTTC. It encodes CASSSGLAGAPDIQYF.